These 6 T cell receptor beta chains were sequenced from one sample in a study of T cell changes during pregnancy in multiple sclerosis. Here immunoSEQ multiplex PCR was the method, and the copy in TCRdb shows in-frame clones only, minus some. The data show roughly 54,000 clones, 80% to 95% seen once. The sample was CD4+ T cells from peripheral blood mononuclear cells, taken after pregnancy. Receptors originate from a female donor with multiple sclerosis, enrolled in a pregnancy study.

This chain joins TRBV4-2 and TRBJ2-3, with 10 bases fitting TRBD2. The junction had 17 bases not matched to a gene; V was cut back by 4 bases and J by 4 bases. Per germline, CDR1 LGHNA and CDR2 YNFKEQ. The CDR3 contains 19 residues. CDR3 nucleotides: TGTGCCAGCAGCCGAAGGGAAGAAACTAGCGGGGAGAGAGCAGATACGCAGTATTTT. Translating it yields CASSRREETSGERADTQYF.

The chain joins TRBV7-6 to TRBJ2-7; 11 nucleotides align to TRBD1. Germline V gene sequence: CDR1 SGHVS, CDR2 FNYEAQ. This CDR3 region has 15 residues. The trim removed 6 bases at V and 0 bases at J, leaving 4 bases unmatched. The CDR3 nucleotides are TGTGCCAGCAGAGTCGGGACAGGGGGCTCCTACGAGCAGTACTTC. Translated: CASRVGTGGSYEQYF.

V gene TRBV18 combines with J gene TRBJ2-7; 8 nucleotides agree with TRBD1. The CDR3 covers 13 residues. Looked up from germline, CDR1 is KGHSH and CDR2 is LQKENI. Trimming cost V 4 bases and J 4 bases; bases outside gene matches: 3. The CDR3 is CASSRTGGYEQYF. The CDR3 nucleotides are TGTGCCAGCTCACGTACAGGGGGGTACGAGCAGTACTTC.

J is TRBJ1-1 and V is TRBV10-3, with 9 bases matching TRBD1. The germline CDR1 and CDR2 sequences are ENHRY and SYGVKD. The CDR3 loop spans 14 amino acids. J gave up 6 bases and V 6 bases, and 8 bases lay outside the gene matches. CDR3 in amino acids: CAISPDRGEAEAFF. Written as DNA, the CDR3 is TGTGCCATCAGCCCGGACAGGGGCGAGGCTGAAGCTTTCTTT.

Note on this clone: In the same sample, other DNA sequences code for this CDR3. The chain uses TRBV18 and TRBJ2-7, with D maybe TRBD2 (7 bases). The CDR3 contains 15 residues. V lost 2 bases to trimming and J lost 5 bases, with 16 bases between them. Germline CDR1 and CDR2: KGHSH and LQKENI. The CDR3 loop is CASSPMGGAVDEQYF. In nucleotides, the CDR3 is TGTGCCAGCTCACCAATGGGGGGGGCCGTCGACGAGCAGTACTTC.

The gene calls are TRBV6-5 and TRBJ2-7; 9 bases align to TRBD1. Germline lookup yields CDR1 MNHEY and CDR2 SVGAGI. The CDR3 loop spans 15 amino acids. Trimming took 2 bases from V and 2 from J; bases not matched to a gene: 4. CDR3 amino acids: CASSYLGQGTYEQYF. The CDR3 DNA sequence: TGTGCCAGCAGTTACCTAGGACAGGGGACCTACGAGCAGTACTTC.